This TCR beta chain was captured by sequencing in a study of beta chain features in type 1 diabetes. Whole-study findings and limits: Type 1 diabetes patients had TCRB CDR3s that were shorter (moderately but significantly so) in all four CD4+ subsets. PCR might pick shorter templates more often, in the same way for patients and controls.

The V and J ends lost 3 bases and 3 bases respectively, with 15 bases between them. CDR1 is ENHRY, CDR2 SYGVKD, per germline. The CDR3 totals 16 residues. The whole isolated RNA underwent reverse transcription, so sequencing captured expressed TCRB transcripts. Sequenced by immunoSEQ multiplex PCR; TCRdb stores in-frame clones only, minus some. Of 300,000 to 350,000 clones in the sample, 7.5% to 9% were seen once. A remark on this clone: Its antigen is not identified.

The rearrangement joins TRBV10-3 to TRBJ2-1; D remains unclear. The specimen sequenced was central memory CD4+ T cells from blood. This TCR was sampled from a woman under 30 in good health. CDR3 loop: CAISDDDTTNYNEQFF. CDR3 DNA: TGTGCCATCAGTGACGACGACACCACCAACTACAATGAGCAGTTCTTC.